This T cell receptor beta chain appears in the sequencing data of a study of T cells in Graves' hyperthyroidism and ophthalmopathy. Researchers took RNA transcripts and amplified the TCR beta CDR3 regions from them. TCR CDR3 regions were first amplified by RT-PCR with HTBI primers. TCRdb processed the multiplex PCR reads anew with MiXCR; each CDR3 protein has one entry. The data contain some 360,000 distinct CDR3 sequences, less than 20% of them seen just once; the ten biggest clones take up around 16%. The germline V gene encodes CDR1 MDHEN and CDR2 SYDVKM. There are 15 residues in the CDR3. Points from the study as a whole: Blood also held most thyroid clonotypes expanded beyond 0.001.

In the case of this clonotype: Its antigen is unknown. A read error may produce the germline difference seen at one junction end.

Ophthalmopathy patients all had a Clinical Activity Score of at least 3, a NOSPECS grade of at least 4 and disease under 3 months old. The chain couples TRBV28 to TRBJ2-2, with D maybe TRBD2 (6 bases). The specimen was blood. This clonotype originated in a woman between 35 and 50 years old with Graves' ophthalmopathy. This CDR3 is CASSSGRGYTGELSF. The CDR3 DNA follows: TGTGCCAGCAGTTCCGGGAGAGGGTACACCGGGGAGCTGTCTTTT.